The 26 T cell receptor beta chains reported below all come from one sample, sequenced in a study of cytomegalovirus exposure and HLA in healthy donors. A multiplex PCR was run with 60 Vbeta primers and 13 Jbeta primers. Some clones are missing from TCRdb's copy, which holds only in-frame ones; the method was immunoSEQ multiplex PCR. The sample consists of about 57,000 clones, about 84% of them appearing once. Input material: PBMCs. The receptor set was obtained from a male donor in good health and CMV-seronegative.

The chain carries TRBV10-3 and TRBJ2-7; 7 bases map to TRBD1. The CDR3 consists of 15 residues. Germline V gene data show CDR1 as ENHRY and CDR2 as SYGVKD. The V segment lost 1 base and the J segment 4 bases; nucleotides outside the gene matches: 7. The CDR3 DNA reads TGTGCCATCAGTGAGTGGACAGGAACCCCTTACGAGCAGTACTTC. Translating gives CAISEWTGTPYEQYF.

This clone was found a few times. The sample contains more than one DNA sequence encoding this CDR3. The V call is TRBV9, the J call TRBJ2-7; TRBD1 agrees at 11 bases. J was trimmed by 6 bases and V by 0 bases; bases with no gene match: 5. Germline V gene data show CDR1 as SGDLS and CDR2 as YYNGEE. The CDR3 totals 15 residues. CDR3 residues: CASSVAGTGGGEQYF. In DNA, the CDR3 is TGTGCCAGCAGCGTAGCTGGGACAGGGGGGGGCGAGCAGTACTTC.

The J gene is TRBJ1-4, the V gene TRBV5-1; D unclear. The CDR3 covers 13 residues. Per germline, CDR1 SGHRS and CDR2 YFSETQ. V was shortened by 4 bases and J by 5 bases, with 9 bases between the two germline ends. CDR3 in DNA: TGCGCCAGCAGCGCCGGTCCAAATGAAAAACTGTTTTTT. Its translation: CASSAGPNEKLFF.

This chain's CDR3 is CASSFGTDTQYF. The CDR3 region has the DNA TGTGCCAGCAGCTTCGGGACAGATACGCAGTATTTT. This chain uses TRBV7-3 with TRBJ2-3, with D hard to call. V was trimmed by 3 bases and J by 3 bases, leaving 4 bases between them. Per the germline V gene, CDR1 is SGHTA and CDR2 is FQGTGA. The CDR3 is made up of 12 amino acids.

The chain is built from TRBV27 and TRBJ2-1; 9 bases align to TRBD2. CDR1 and CDR2 from the germline V gene are MNHEY and SMNVEV (reference sequence). V lost 1 base, J lost 0 bases, and 1 base stayed unmatched. The CDR3 covers 16 residues. CDR3 coding DNA: TGTGCCAGCAGTTTATTTAGCGGGAGCTCCTACAATGAGCAGTTCTTC. It yields the protein CASSLFSGSSYNEQFF.

This rearrangement joins TRBV5-1 to TRBJ1-4; D not certain. CDR3 length equals 16 residues. Trimming pared 4 bases from V and 0 bases from J, leaving 13 bases between. From germline, CDR1 is SGHRS and CDR2 YFSETQ. The CDR3 spells CASSVQASSTNEKLFF. The DNA of the CDR3 is TGCGCCAGCAGCGTCCAGGCGAGCTCAACTAATGAAAAACTGTTTTTT.

This chain links TRBV4-3 with TRBJ1-2, with a weak D call TRBD1 (6 bases). Trimming took off 2 bases at V and 3 bases at J, with 13 bases between the two ends. Germline lookup yields CDR1 LGHNA and CDR2 YSLEER. The CDR3 has 15 amino acids. The CDR3 region has the DNA TGCGCCAGCAGCCAACGACAGGCCGGGCACTATGGCTACACCTTC. Translated, it gives CASSQRQAGHYGYTF.

The CDR3 is CASSGQFAPSTDTQYF. DNA for the CDR3: TGTGCCAGCAGTGGCCAGTTCGCCCCTAGCACAGATACGCAGTATTTT. The chain carries TRBV6-1 and TRBJ2-3; D remains ambiguous. CDR3 length: 16 residues. Trimming pared 4 bases from V and 0 bases from J, leaving 14 bases between. CDR1 is MNHNS and CDR2 is SASEGT in the germline V gene.

This chain connects TRBV30 to TRBJ1-2, with D maybe TRBD1 (5 bases). V lost 2 bases and J 6 bases, leaving 13 bases between the germline ends. The CDR3 is 13 amino acids. CDR1 and CDR2 from the germline V gene are GTSNPN and SVGIG (reference sequence). CDR3 nucleotides: TGTGCCTGGAGTCCGTCGCTAGGGGATGGCTACACCTTC. As protein: CAWSPSLGDGYTF.

The CDR3, as DNA: TGTGCCAGCAGCTTAGTTTTCCGGGGACTTGAATCCTACGAGCAGTACTTC. This sequence encodes CASSLVFRGLESYEQYF. The J gene is TRBJ2-7, the V gene TRBV11-2; D possibly corresponds to TRBD2 (6 bases). The germline V gene encodes CDR1 SGHAT and CDR2 FQNNGV. The CDR3 loop spans 17 amino acids. Trimming removed 1 base at V and 1 base at J, with 17 bases between.

This clone is labeled medium-sized. This chain connects TRBV11-3 to TRBJ1-1; a possible D gene is TRBD1 (5 bases). Trimming removed 4 bases at V and 5 bases at J, with 14 bases between. The CDR3 totals 14 residues. The germline V gene encodes CDR1 SGHNT and CDR2 YENEEA. The CDR3 DNA sequence: TGTGCCAGCAGCTCCCACGGGGGTCTAACTGAAGCTTTCTTT. As protein: CASSSHGGLTEAFF.

The gene calls are TRBV6-5 and TRBJ1-2; 10 nucleotides line up with TRBD1. The V segment lost 6 bases and the J segment 2 bases; nucleotides outside the gene matches: 3. Germline CDR1 MNHEY, CDR2 SVGAGI. This CDR3 is 14 amino acids long. The CDR3: CASRPDRGNYGYTF. The CDR3 nucleotides read TGTGCCAGCAGACCGGACAGGGGGAACTATGGCTACACCTTC.

This chain joins TRBV14 and TRBJ1-6; D gene uncertain. The V end was cut by 4 bases, the J end by 8 bases, with 12 bases between. The germline CDR1 and CDR2 sequences are SGHDN and FVKESK. CDR3 length: 14 residues. CDR3 in amino acids: CASSRRPRDSPLHF. In DNA form, the CDR3 reads TGTGCCAGCAGCCGCAGACCTCGGGATTCACCCCTCCACTTT.

This clone came up once. This chain connects TRBV6-4 to TRBJ1-1; D is undetermined. Trimming stripped 8 bases from V and 0 bases from J, with 7 bases between. The CDR3 spans 12 residues. Germline assignment: CDR1 MRHNA and CDR2 SNTAGT. This chain's CDR3 is CASSRLNTEAFF. In DNA form, the CDR3 reads TGTGCCAGCTCCAGATTGAACACTGAAGCTTTCTTT.

This clone was observed a single time. The chain has TRBV18 and TRBJ1-1, with a possible D match to TRBD1 (6 bases). This CDR3 is 16 amino acids long. Germline V gene lookup returns CDR1 KGHSH and CDR2 LQKENI. V lost 3 bases to trimming and J lost 1 base, with 15 bases between them. The CDR3: CASSPPFATGNTEAFF. CDR3 in DNA: TGTGCCAGCTCACCTCCTTTTGCGACAGGGAACACTGAAGCTTTCTTT.

This chain uses TRBV28 with TRBJ2-5; 8 bases match TRBD1. Trimming took 3 bases from V and 2 from J; bases not matched to a gene: 8. CDR1 and CDR2 (germline): MDHEN, SYDVKM. The length of the CDR3 is 16 residues. The CDR3 nucleotides are TGTGCCAGCAGTTTGCCCGGGACAGGAGTACAAGAGACCCAGTACTTC. It is translated as CASSLPGTGVQETQYF.

A few counts support this clone. Here the CDR3 DNA reads TGTGCCAGCAGTTTATCGCGACAGGCTAGCGAGCAGTACTTC. Translating gives CASSLSRQASEQYF. The chain couples TRBV27 to TRBJ2-7; possibly TRBD1 for D (6 bases). Germline V gene sequence: CDR1 MNHEY, CDR2 SMNVEV (reference sequence). V was trimmed by 0 bases and J by 6 bases, leaving 12 bases between them. This CDR3 is built from 14 residues.

The table lists this clone with a count of one. The V gene is TRBV9, the J gene TRBJ2-7; weak D call: TRBD1 (6 bases). Germline V gives CDR1 SGDLS, CDR2 YYNGEE. This CDR3 is built from 14 residues. Trimming took 0 bases from V and 6 from J, leaving 13 bases between them. In DNA form, the CDR3 reads TGTGCCAGCAGCGTAGGGGCAGGGGAAGGCGAGCAGTACTTC. This codes for CASSVGAGEGEQYF.

This clone was observed a few times. This rearrangement joins TRBV5-4 to TRBJ2-1; 10 bases are shared with TRBD2. Trimming took 0 bases from V and 6 from J; bases not matched to a gene: 9. The CDR3 is 17 amino acids. In germline, CDR1 is SGHNT, CDR2 YYREEE (reference sequence). CDR3 DNA: TGTGCCAGCAGCTTGGGGCTAGCGGGGGCCCGCGGCAATGAGCAGTTCTTC. Translation gives CASSLGLAGARGNEQFF.

This chain links TRBV30 with TRBJ2-2, with 8 positions matching TRBD2. Germline V gene sequence: CDR1 GTSNPN, CDR2 SVGIG (reference sequence). The CDR3 has 17 residues. The J segment lost 1 base and the V segment lost 1 base, leaving 8 bases of the junction unmatched. The CDR3 region has the DNA TGTGCCTGGAGTGCCCTTTGGGCGGGGGGGAACACCGGGGAGCTGTTTTTT. Translating it yields CAWSALWAGGNTGELFF.

Turning to this clone: Compared with germline, one end of the junction differs, possibly owing to a read error. Other DNA variants within this sample encode the same CDR3. The chain employs TRBV11-1 and TRBJ2-4, with D tentatively TRBD2 (6 bases). Germline CDR1 is SGHAT and CDR2 is FQDESV (reference sequence). The CDR3 sequence is 14 residues long. CDR3 sequence (DNA): TGCGCCAGCAGCTCTGGAGGGGAAGGGTTCTTTCAGTACTTC. Its protein product is CASSSGGEGFFQYF.

The rearrangement links TRBV2 to TRBJ1-4; TRBD1 is a possible D gene (6 bases). The germline V gene has CDR1 SNHLY and CDR2 FYNNEI. The CDR3 totals 14 residues. V was clipped by 4 bases and J by 10 bases, with 16 bases between them. The DNA for the CDR3 is TGTGCCAGCAGTGGGACAGCCCTCGGAGGAAAACTGTTTTTT. Translating it yields CASSGTALGGKLFF.

The chain recombines TRBV5-1 with TRBJ1-1; D uncertain. Between the trimmed V and J ends, which lost 0 bases and 1 base, there was a span of 10 bases. This CDR3 has 15 amino acids. Germline CDR1 is SGHRS and CDR2 is YFSETQ. CDR3 in amino acids: CASSLDPGRNTEAFF. CDR3 coding DNA: TGCGCCAGCAGCTTGGACCCGGGTAGGAACACTGAAGCTTTCTTT.

The chain couples TRBV30 to TRBJ2-2, with TRBD1 matching 9 bases. Germline CDR1 reads GTSNPN; CDR2 reads SVGIG (reference sequence). J was trimmed by 7 bases and V by 0 bases; bases with no gene match: 3. The CDR3 length is 14 residues. CDR3 amino acids: CAWSVQGARGELFF. The CDR3 nucleotides read TGTGCCTGGAGTGTACAGGGGGCCCGCGGGGAGCTGTTTTTT.

The genes are TRBV5-1 and TRBJ1-1; D is perhaps TRBD1 (5 bases). The germline V gene encodes CDR1 SGHRS and CDR2 YFSETQ. The CDR3 is 12 amino acids. The V end lost 0 bases, the J end lost 11 bases, and 11 bases lay between the germline ends. CDR3 sequence: CASSLELGGAFF. The CDR3 nucleotides read TGCGCCAGCAGCTTGGAATTGGGGGGGGCTTTCTTT. The full variable domain, with the rest looked up from reference TRBV5-1 and TRBJ1-1, is KAGVTQTPRYLIKTRGQQVTLSCSPISGHRSVSWYQQTPGQGLQFLFEYFSETQRNKGNFPGRFSGRQFSNSRSEMNVSTLELGDSALYLCASSLELGGAFFGQGTRLTVV.

This clone was seen a few times. The rearrangement uses TRBV27 and TRBJ2-3; TRBD2 matches 7 bases. This CDR3 contains 14 residues. CDR1 and CDR2 from the germline V gene are MNHEY and SMNVEV (reference sequence). V trimming: 5 bases; J trimming: 1 base; junction bases outside the gene matches: 3. The CDR3 spells CASSPLAGTDTQYF. The CDR3 coding sequence is TGTGCCAGCAGTCCTCTAGCGGGCACAGATACGCAGTATTTT.